The clone carrying this TCR beta chain was seen a few times. TCRdb processed the 5' RACE reads anew with MiXCR; each CDR3 protein has one entry. The repertoire holds a few hundred thousand distinct CDR3 sequences, with approximately 16% as singletons. This entry comes from a study of T cells after yellow fever vaccination. Per germline, CDR1 GTSNPN and CDR2 SVGIG (reference sequence). The CDR3 length is 14 residues. V gave up 2 bases and J gave up 3 bases, with 13 bases separating them. The receptor's source is a man aged 18-30 years who received the YFV17D yellow fever vaccine. The chain links TRBV30 to TRBJ1-1, with D perhaps matching TRBD1 (6 bases). The input for sequencing was PBMCs, taken 5 to 6 days after the first yellow fever vaccination. This chain's CDR3 is CAWSWGGPDTEAFF. The CDR3 DNA reads TGTGCCTGGAGTTGGGGGGGCCCGGACACTGAAGCTTTCTTT.